This TCR beta chain was sequenced during a study of PD-1 blockade in mismatch repair-deficient tumors. Study details: All were previously treated, progressing patients with over 9 mismatch repair-deficient cancer types.

Study-wide points: Rapid post-treatment expansion, then contraction, generally preceding radiologic response, marked tumor-resident clones.

The TCR-sequenced patients were three responders to pembrolizumab. With respect to this clone: Its matching antigen is unknown.

Generated by immunoSEQ multiplex PCR, the TCRdb table keeps only in-frame clones and is missing some. Here the sample spans over 100,000 clones, 70% to 80% being singletons. The receptor was derived from an adult with mismatch repair-deficient cancer. Source: peripheral blood, taken approximately 14 months after starting pembrolizumab.

As DNA, the CDR3 is TGTGCCAGCAGTGACCCTTCCCGGGACAGGGGCTGGGGCTACACCTTC. Translated: CASSDPSRDRGWGYTF. The chain is built from TRBV2 and TRBJ1-2; 10 bases line up with TRBD1. Per the germline V gene, CDR1 is SNHLY and CDR2 is FYNNEI. With V trimmed by 3 bases and J by 8 bases, 12 bases remained unmatched. The length of the CDR3 is 16 residues. The complete variable domain, with remaining parts taken from reference TRBV2 and TRBJ1-2, reads EPEVTQTPSHQVTQMGQEVILRCVPISNHLYFYWYRQILGQKVEFLVSFYNNEISEKSEIFDDQFSVERPDGSNFTLKIRSTKLEDSAMYFCASSDPSRDRGWGYTFGSGTRLTVV.